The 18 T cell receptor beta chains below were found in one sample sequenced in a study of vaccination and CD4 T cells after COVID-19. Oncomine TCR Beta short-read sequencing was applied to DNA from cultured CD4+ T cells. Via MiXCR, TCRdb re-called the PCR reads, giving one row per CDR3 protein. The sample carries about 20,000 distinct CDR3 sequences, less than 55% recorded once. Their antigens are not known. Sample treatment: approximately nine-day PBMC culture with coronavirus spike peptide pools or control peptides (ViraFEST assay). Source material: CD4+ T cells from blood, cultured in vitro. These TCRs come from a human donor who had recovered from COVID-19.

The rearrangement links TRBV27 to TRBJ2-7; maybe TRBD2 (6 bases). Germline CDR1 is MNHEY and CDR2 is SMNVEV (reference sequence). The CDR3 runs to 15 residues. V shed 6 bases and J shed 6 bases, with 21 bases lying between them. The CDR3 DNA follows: TGTGCCAGCAGGCCCCCGGGAGCGACGGAGGCCGAGCAGTACTTC. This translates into CASRPPGATEAEQYF.

The CDR3 reads CASGQRGVLYEQYF. The CDR3 nucleotides read TGTGCCAGCGGCCAGCGGGGGGTCCTCTACGAGCAGTACTTC. This chain joins TRBV6-1 and TRBJ2-7; 9 bases match TRBD2. This CDR3 has 14 amino acids. CDR1 and CDR2 (germline): MNHNS, SASEGT. With V trimmed by 8 bases and J by 3 bases, 8 bases remained unmatched.

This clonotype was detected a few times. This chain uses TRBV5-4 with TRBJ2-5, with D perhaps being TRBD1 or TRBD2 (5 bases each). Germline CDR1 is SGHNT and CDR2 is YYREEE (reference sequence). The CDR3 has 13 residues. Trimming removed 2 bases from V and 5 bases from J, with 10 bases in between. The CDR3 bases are TGTGCCAGCAGCTTAGACTGGGGGGAGACCCAGTACTTC. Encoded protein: CASSLDWGETQYF.

CDR3 sequence reads: CASSQVAGADTQYF. The CDR3 DNA sequence: TGCGCCAGCAGCCAAGTAGCGGGAGCAGATACGCAGTATTTT. V usage is TRBV4-3 and J usage is TRBJ2-3; TRBD2 aligns across 9 bases. V shed 1 base, J shed 4 bases, and the junction held 0 bases outside the gene matches. The CDR3 is 14 amino acids. Germline CDR1 is LGHNA and CDR2 is YSLEER.

The CDR3 protein is CASSPRQGEYEQYF. As DNA, the CDR3 is TGTGCCAGCAGCCCTCGACAGGGAGAATACGAGCAGTACTTC. V gene TRBV4-2 combines with J gene TRBJ2-7; TRBD1 agrees at 7 bases. Germline assignment: CDR1 LGHNA and CDR2 YNFKEQ. The CDR3 loop spans 14 amino acids. The V segment lost 4 bases and the J segment 4 bases; nucleotides outside the gene matches: 7.

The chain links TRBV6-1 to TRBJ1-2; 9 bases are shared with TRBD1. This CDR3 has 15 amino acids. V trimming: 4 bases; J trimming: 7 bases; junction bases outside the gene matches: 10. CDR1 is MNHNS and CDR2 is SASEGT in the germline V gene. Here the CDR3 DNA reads TGTGCCAGCAGTGGGGGACAGGGATTCTGGGCTGGCTACACCTTC. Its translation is CASSGGQGFWAGYTF.

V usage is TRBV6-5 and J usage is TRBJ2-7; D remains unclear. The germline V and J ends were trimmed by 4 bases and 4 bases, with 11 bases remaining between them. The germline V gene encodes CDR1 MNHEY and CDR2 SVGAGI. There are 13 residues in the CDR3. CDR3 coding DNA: TGTGCCAGCAGTTCCGCGACCCGTTACGAGCAGTACTTC. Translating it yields CASSSATRYEQYF.

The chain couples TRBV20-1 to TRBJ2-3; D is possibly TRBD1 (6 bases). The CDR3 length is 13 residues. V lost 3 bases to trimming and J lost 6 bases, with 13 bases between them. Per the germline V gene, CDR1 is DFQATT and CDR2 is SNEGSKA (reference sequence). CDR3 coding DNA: TGCAGTGCTAGTATGCAGGGGTGGGATACGCAGTATTTT. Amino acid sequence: CSASMQGWDTQYF.

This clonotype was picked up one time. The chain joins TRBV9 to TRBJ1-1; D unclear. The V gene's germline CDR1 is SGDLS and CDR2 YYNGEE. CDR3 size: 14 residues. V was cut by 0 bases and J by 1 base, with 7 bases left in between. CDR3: CASSVGLPNTEAFF. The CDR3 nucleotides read TGTGCCAGCAGCGTAGGGCTGCCGAACACTGAAGCTTTCTTT. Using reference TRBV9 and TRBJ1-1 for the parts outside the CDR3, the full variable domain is DSGVTQTPKHLITATGQRVTLRCSPRSGDLSVYWYQQSLDQGLQFLIQYYNGEERAKGNILERFSAQQFPDLHSELNLSSLELGDSALYFCASSVGLPNTEAFFGQGTRLTVV.

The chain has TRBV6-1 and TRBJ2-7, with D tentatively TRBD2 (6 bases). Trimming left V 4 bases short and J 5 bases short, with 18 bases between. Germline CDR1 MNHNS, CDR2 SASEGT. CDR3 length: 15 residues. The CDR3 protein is CASSAAGTGADEQYF. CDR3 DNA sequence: TGTGCCAGCAGTGCCGCCGGGACTGGGGCTGACGAGCAGTACTTC.

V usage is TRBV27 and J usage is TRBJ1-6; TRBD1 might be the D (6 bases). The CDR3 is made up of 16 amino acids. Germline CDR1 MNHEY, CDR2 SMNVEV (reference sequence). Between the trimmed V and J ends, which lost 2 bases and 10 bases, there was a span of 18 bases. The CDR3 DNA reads TGTGCCAGCAGTTTACGGAAAGGGGGGAAGGTCTCACCCCTCCACTTT. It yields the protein CASSLRKGGKVSPLHF.

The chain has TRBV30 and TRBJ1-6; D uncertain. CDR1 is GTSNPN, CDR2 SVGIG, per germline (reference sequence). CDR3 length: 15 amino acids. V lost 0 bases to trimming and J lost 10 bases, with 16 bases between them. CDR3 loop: CAWSVPRQSRSPLHF. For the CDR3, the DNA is TGTGCCTGGAGTGTACCCCGACAATCACGGTCACCCCTCCACTTT.

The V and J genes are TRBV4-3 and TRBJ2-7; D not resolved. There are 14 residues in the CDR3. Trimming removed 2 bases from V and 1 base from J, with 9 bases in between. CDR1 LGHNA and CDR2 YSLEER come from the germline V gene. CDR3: CASSQLQFSYEQYF. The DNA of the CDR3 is TGCGCCAGCAGCCAACTTCAGTTTTCCTACGAGCAGTACTTC.

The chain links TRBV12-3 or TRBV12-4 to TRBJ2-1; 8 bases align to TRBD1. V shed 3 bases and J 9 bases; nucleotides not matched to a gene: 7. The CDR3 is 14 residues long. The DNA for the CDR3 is TGTGCCAGCAGTTTCTTCCAGGGGGCTGGTGAGCAGTTCTTC. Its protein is CASSFFQGAGEQFF.

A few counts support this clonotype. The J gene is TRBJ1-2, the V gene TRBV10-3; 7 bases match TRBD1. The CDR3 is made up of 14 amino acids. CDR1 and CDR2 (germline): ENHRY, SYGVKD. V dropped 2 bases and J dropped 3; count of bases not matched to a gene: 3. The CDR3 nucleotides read TGTGCCATCAGTGAGGGCAGGGGGGACTATGGCTACACCTTC. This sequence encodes CAISEGRGDYGYTF.

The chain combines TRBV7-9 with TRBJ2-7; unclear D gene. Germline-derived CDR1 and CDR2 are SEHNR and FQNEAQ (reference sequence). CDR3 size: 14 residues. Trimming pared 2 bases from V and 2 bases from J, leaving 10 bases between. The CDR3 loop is CASSLFKHPYEQYF. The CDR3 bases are TGTGCCAGCAGCTTATTCAAACACCCCTACGAGCAGTACTTC.

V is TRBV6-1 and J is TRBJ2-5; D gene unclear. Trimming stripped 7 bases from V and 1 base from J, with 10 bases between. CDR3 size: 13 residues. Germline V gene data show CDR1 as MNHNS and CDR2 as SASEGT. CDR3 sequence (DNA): TGTGCCAGCACCCAGAACTCCCAAGAGACCCAGTACTTC. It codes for CASTQNSQETQYF.

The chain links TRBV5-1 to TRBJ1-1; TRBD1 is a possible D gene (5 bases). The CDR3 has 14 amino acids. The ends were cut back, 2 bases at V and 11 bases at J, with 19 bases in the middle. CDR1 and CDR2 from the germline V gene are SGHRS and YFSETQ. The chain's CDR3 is CASSFAGQEVFAFF. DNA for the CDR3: TGCGCCAGCAGCTTTGCAGGGCAAGAGGTGTTTGCTTTCTTT.